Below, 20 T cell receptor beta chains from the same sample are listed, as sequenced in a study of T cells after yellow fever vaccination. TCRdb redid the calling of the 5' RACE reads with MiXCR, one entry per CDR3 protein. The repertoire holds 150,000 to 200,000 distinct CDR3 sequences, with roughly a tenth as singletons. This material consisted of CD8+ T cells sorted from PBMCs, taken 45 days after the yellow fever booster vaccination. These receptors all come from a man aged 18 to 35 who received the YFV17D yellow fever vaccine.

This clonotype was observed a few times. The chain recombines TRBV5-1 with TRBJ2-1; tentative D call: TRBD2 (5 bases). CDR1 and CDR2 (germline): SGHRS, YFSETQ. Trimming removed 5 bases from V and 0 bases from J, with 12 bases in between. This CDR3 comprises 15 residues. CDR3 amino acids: CASRVPGSSYNEQFF. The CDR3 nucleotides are TGCGCCAGCAGGGTTCCGGGGAGCTCCTACAATGAGCAGTTCTTC.

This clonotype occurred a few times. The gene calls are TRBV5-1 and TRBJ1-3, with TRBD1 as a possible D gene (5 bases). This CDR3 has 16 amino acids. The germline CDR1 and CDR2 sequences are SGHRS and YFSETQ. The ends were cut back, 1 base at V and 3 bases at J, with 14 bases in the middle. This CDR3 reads CASSLYTGQIGNTIYF. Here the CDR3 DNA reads TGCGCCAGCAGCTTGTACACGGGGCAAATTGGAAACACCATATATTTT.

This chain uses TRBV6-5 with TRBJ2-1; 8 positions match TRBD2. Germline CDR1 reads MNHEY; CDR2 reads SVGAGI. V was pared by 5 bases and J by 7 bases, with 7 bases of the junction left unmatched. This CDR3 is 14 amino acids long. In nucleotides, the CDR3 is TGTGCCAGCAGTCTAGCGGGCCCCGGGAATGAGCAGTTCTTC. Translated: CASSLAGPGNEQFF.

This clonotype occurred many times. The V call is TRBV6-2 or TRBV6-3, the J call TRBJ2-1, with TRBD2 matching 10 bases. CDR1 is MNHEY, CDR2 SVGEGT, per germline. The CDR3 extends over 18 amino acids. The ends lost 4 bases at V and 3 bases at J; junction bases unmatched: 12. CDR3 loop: CASSWNRKAGGHYNEQFF. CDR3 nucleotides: TGTGCCAGCAGTTGGAATAGGAAAGCGGGGGGGCACTACAATGAGCAGTTCTTC.

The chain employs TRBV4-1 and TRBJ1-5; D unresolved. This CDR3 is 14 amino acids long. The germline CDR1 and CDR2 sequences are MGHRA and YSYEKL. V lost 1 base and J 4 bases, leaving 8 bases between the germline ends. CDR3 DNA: TGCGCCAGCAGCCAAGCGGCAGGTAATCAGCCCCAGCATTTT. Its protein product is CASSQAAGNQPQHF.

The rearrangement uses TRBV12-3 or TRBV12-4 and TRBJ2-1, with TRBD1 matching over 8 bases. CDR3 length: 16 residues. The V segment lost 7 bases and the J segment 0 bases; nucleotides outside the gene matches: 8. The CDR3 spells CASTTNRGTSYNEQFF. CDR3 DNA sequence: TGTGCCAGCACGACGAACAGGGGGACCTCCTACAATGAGCAGTTCTTC.

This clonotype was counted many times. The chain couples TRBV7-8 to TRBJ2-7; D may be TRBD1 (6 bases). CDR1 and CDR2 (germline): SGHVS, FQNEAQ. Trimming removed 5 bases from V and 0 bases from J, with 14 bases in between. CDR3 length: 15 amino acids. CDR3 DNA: TGTGCCAGCAGCCAGCACCAGGGGCCCTCCTACGAGCAGTACTTC. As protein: CASSQHQGPSYEQYF.

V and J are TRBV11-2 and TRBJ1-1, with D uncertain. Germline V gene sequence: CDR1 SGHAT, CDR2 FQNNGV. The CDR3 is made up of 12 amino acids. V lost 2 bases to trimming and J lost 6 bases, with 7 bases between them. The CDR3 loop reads CASSLKVAEAFF. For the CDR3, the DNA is TGTGCCAGCAGCTTAAAGGTTGCTGAAGCTTTCTTT.

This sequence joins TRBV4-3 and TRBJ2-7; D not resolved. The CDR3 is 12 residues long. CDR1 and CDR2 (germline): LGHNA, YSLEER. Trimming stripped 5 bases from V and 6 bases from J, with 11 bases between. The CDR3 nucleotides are TGCGCCAGCAGCGACAAGCTGTCCGAGCAGTACGTC. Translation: CASSDKLSEQYV.

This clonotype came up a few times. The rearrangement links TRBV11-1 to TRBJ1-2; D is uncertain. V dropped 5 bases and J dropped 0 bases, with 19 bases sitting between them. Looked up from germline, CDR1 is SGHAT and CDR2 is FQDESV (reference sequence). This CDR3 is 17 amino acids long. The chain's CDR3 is CASSPESRADSNYGYTF. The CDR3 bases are TGTGCCAGCAGCCCGGAATCAAGGGCAGACTCTAACTATGGCTACACCTTC. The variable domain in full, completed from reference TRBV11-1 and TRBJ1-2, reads EAEVAQSPRYKITEKSQAVAFWCDPISGHATLYWYRQILGQGPELLVQFQDESVVDDSQLPKDRFSAERLKGVDSTLKIQPAELGDSAMYLCASSPESRADSNYGYTFGSGTRLTVV.

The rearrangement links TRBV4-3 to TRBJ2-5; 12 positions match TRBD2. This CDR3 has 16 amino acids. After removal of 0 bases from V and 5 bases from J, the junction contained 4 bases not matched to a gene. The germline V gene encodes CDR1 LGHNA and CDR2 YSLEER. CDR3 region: CASSQDWTSGAETQYF. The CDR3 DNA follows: TGCGCCAGCAGCCAAGATTGGACTAGCGGGGCGGAGACCCAGTACTTC.

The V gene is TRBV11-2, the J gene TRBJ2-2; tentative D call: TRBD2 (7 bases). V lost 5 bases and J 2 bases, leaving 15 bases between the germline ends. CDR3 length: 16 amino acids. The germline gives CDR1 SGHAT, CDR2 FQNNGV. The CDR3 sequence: CASSLGGDTNTGELFF. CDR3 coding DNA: TGTGCCAGCAGCCTAGGGGGGGACACAAACACCGGGGAGCTGTTTTTT.

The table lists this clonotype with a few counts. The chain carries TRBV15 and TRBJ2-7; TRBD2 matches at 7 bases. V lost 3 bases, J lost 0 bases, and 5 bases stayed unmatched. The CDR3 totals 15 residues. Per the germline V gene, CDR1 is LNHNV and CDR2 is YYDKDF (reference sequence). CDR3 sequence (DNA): TGTGCCACCAGCAGTGGGGGGGGAGCCTCCTACGAGCAGTACTTC. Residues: CATSSGGGASYEQYF.

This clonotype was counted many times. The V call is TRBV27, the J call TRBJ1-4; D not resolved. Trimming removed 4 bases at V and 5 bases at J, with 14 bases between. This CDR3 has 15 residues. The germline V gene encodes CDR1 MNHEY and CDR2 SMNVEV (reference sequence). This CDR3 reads CASSSLFRMNEKLFF. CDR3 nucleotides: TGTGCCAGCAGTTCGCTCTTCCGGATGAATGAAAAACTGTTTTTT.

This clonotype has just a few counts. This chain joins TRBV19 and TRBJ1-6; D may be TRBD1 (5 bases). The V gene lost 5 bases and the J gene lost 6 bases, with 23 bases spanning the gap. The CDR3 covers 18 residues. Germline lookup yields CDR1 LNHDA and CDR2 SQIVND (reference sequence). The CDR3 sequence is CASSLRQISTMGNSPLHF. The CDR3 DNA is TGTGCCAGTAGTCTCAGACAGATATCAACCATGGGTAATTCACCCCTCCACTTT.

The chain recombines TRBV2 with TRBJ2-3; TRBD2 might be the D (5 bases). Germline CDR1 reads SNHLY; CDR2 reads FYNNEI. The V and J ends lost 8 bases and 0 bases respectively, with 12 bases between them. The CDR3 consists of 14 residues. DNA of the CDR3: TGTGCCAGCCTCGGACTTCCTAGCACAGATACGCAGTATTTT. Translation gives CASLGLPSTDTQYF.

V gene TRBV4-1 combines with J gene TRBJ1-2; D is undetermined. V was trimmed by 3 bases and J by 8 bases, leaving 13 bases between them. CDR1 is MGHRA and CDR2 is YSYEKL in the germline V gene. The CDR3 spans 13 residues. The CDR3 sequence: CASSHRGGTGYTF. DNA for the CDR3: TGCGCCAGCAGCCACCGAGGCGGTACAGGCTACACCTTC.

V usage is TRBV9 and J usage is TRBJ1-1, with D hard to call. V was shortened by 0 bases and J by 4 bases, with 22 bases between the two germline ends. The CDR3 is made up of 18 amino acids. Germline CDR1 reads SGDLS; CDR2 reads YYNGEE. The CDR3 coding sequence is TGTGCCAGCAGCGTAGTTGGGGAGCCATGGGTAGTGGGCACTGAAGCTTTCTTT. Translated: CASSVVGEPWVVGTEAFF.

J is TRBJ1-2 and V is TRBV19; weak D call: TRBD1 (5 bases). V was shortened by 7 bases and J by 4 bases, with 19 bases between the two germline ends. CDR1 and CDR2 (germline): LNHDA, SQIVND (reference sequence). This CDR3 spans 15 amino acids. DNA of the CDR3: TGTGCCAGTACCCCCCGGGAGGGGCGCATCTATGGCTACACCTTC. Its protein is CASTPREGRIYGYTF.

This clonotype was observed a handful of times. CDR3 in amino acids: CASSYTPSPAGELFF. CDR3 DNA sequence: TGTGCCAGCAGTTACACTCCATCCCCAGCCGGGGAGCTGTTTTTT. The chain is built from TRBV6-6 and TRBJ2-2; D remains unclear. CDR1 MNHNY and CDR2 SVGAGI come from the germline V gene (reference sequence). There are 15 residues in the CDR3. V dropped 2 bases and J dropped 6 bases, with 13 bases sitting between them.